The next 21 T cell receptor beta chains were all read from a single sample in a study of cytomegalovirus exposure and HLA in healthy donors. The repertoire was sequenced with immunoSEQ multiplex PCR; TCRdb's copy has only in-frame clones and lacks some. The sample holds some 87,000 clones; approximately 96% are singletons and the top ten take 1.3%. The sequencing sample was made of PBMCs. The receptors were gathered from a woman in her late teens or twenties in good health and CMV-seronegative.

This chain's CDR3 is CASNRQGQTEAFF. The CDR3 nucleotides are TGTGCCAGCAATAGACAGGGTCAAACTGAAGCTTTCTTT. V usage is TRBV2 and J usage is TRBJ1-1, with 7 bases identical to TRBD1. J lost 5 bases, V lost 7 bases, and 7 bases had no gene match. This CDR3 contains 13 residues. Germline lookup yields CDR1 SNHLY and CDR2 FYNNEI.

This sequence joins TRBV6-1 and TRBJ2-1; D is perhaps TRBD1 (5 bases). The V gene's germline CDR1 is MNHNS and CDR2 SASEGT. CDR3 length: 15 residues. Trimming pared 7 bases from V and 7 bases from J, leaving 20 bases between. The CDR3 sequence is CASNREQDIRNEQFF. DNA of the CDR3: TGTGCCAGCAACCGAGAACAGGACATTCGGAATGAGCAGTTCTTC.

The chain combines TRBV21-1 with TRBJ2-2; the D call of TRBD1 is as the table states it, not checked on the DNA. TRBV21-1 counts as a pseudogene. The CDR3 is 15 amino acids. CDR3 sequence: CASSCGTGNTGELFF. CDR3 DNA sequence: TGTGCCAGCAGCTGTGGGACAGGGAACACCGGGGAGCTGTTTTTT.

The rearrangement joins TRBV6-5 to TRBJ2-5; TRBD1 matches at 7 bases. The CDR3 sequence is 12 residues long. The trim removed 6 bases at V and 6 bases at J, leaving 4 bases unmatched. Germline-derived CDR1 and CDR2 are MNHEY and SVGAGI. The CDR3, as DNA: TGTGCCAGCAGCAGGGGGAGACAGACCCAGTACTTC. It encodes CASSRGRQTQYF.

The genes are TRBV5-1 and TRBJ2-1, with 13 bases matching TRBD2. CDR1 and CDR2 (germline): SGHRS, YFSETQ. The V segment lost 3 bases and the J segment 8 bases; nucleotides outside the gene matches: 5. This CDR3 is built from 15 residues. Here the CDR3 reads CASSSILAGGDEQFF. The DNA for the CDR3 is TGCGCCAGCAGCTCAATACTAGCGGGAGGGGATGAGCAGTTCTTC. The whole variable domain, remainder taken from reference TRBV5-1 and TRBJ2-1, is KAGVTQTPRYLIKTRGQQVTLSCSPISGHRSVSWYQQTPGQGLQFLFEYFSETQRNKGNFPGRFSGRQFSNSRSEMNVSTLELGDSALYLCASSSILAGGDEQFFGPGTRLTVL.

The rearrangement joins TRBV6-6 to TRBJ1-5, with 10 positions matching TRBD1. CDR1 is MNHNY, CDR2 SVGAGI, per germline (reference sequence). Germline trimming cut 5 bases from V and 2 bases from J; bases unmatched to any gene: 3. This CDR3 contains 15 residues. In DNA, the CDR3 is TGTGCCAGCAGTCCCGGACAGGGGGGCAATCAGCCCCAGCATTTT. It translates to CASSPGQGGNQPQHF.

The chain links TRBV10-1 to TRBJ2-5; 9 positions agree with TRBD2. The CDR3 loop spans 17 amino acids. With 0 bases clipped from V and 1 base from J, the junction kept 6 bases outside the gene matches. CDR1 is WNHNN, CDR2 SYGVQD, per germline (reference sequence). The CDR3 sequence is CASSESGSGRTQETQYF. The CDR3 coding sequence is TGCGCCAGCAGTGAGTCGGGTAGCGGGAGAACCCAAGAGACCCAGTACTTC.

The chain has TRBV11-2 and TRBJ1-4; 8 bases are a match to TRBD1. Germline V gives CDR1 SGHAT, CDR2 FQNNGV. The CDR3 has 15 amino acids. V dropped 4 bases and J dropped 5; count of bases not matched to a gene: 6. Here the CDR3 DNA reads TGTGCCAGCAGCTACCCAGACAGGGGAAATGAAAAACTGTTTTTT. This encodes CASSYPDRGNEKLFF.

CDR3 residues: CASSLVGGSSYEQYF. The CDR3 bases are TGTGCCAGCAGCTTAGTAGGCGGAAGCTCCTACGAGCAGTACTTC. The genes are TRBV11-2 and TRBJ2-7, with D uncertain. Germline assignment: CDR1 SGHAT and CDR2 FQNNGV. The V and J ends lost 1 base and 0 bases respectively, with 10 bases between them. CDR3 length equals 15 residues.

The chain couples TRBV2 to TRBJ2-7, with D maybe TRBD1 (6 bases). Per germline, CDR1 SNHLY and CDR2 FYNNEI. The CDR3 has 16 amino acids. V was trimmed by 2 bases and J by 2 bases, leaving 16 bases between them. The CDR3 nucleotides are TGTGCCAGCAGTGAAAGGAGGACAGTCAGAGCCTACGAGCAGTACTTC. This sequence encodes CASSERRTVRAYEQYF. The complete variable domain, with remaining parts taken from reference TRBV2 and TRBJ2-7, reads EPEVTQTPSHQVTQMGQEVILRCVPISNHLYFYWYRQILGQKVEFLVSFYNNEISEKSEIFDDQFSVERPDGSNFTLKIRSTKLEDSAMYFCASSERRTVRAYEQYFGPGTRLTVT.

CDR3 region: CASSPGTRLIYEQYF. CDR3 DNA sequence: TGTGCCAGCAGCCCCGGGACTAGACTTATCTACGAGCAGTACTTC. This chain links TRBV13 with TRBJ2-7; TRBD2 matches 8 bases. The CDR3 loop spans 15 amino acids. V lost 5 bases, J lost 3 bases, and 9 bases stayed unmatched. CDR1 and CDR2 from the germline V gene are PRHDT and FYEKMQ (reference sequence). The full variable domain, rest sourced from reference TRBV13 and TRBJ2-7, is AAGVIQSPRHLIKEKRETATLKCYPIPRHDTVYWYQQGPGQDPQFLISFYEKMQSDKGSIPDRFSAQQFSDYHSELNMSSLELGDSALYFCASSPGTRLIYEQYFGPGTRLTVT.

This sequence joins TRBV11-2 and TRBJ1-1, with 8 bases lining up with TRBD1. The CDR3 runs 14 residues. Trimming cost V 5 bases and J 5 bases; bases outside gene matches: 7. Per germline, CDR1 SGHAT and CDR2 FQNNGV. The CDR3 DNA follows: TGTGCCAGCAGCGTGGACAGGGCTCAAACTGAAGCTTTCTTT. It is translated as CASSVDRAQTEAFF.

The J gene is TRBJ1-6, the V gene TRBV13, with 10 positions matching TRBD1. The length of the CDR3 is 18 residues. Germline CDR1 is PRHDT and CDR2 is FYEKMQ (reference sequence). The V and J ends lost 5 bases and 8 bases, in that order; junction bases with no gene match: 15. Here the CDR3 reads CASSPGFLPTGGDSPLHF. CDR3 DNA: TGTGCCAGCAGCCCCGGATTTTTGCCGACAGGGGGCGATTCACCCCTCCACTTT. Supplemented by reference TRBV13 and TRBJ1-6, the full variable domain reads AAGVIQSPRHLIKEKRETATLKCYPIPRHDTVYWYQQGPGQDPQFLISFYEKMQSDKGSIPDRFSAQQFSDYHSELNMSSLELGDSALYFCASSPGFLPTGGDSPLHFGNGTRLTVT.

The chain carries TRBV19 and TRBJ1-3; TRBD1 matches 9 bases. After removal of 5 bases from V and 5 bases from J, the junction contained 10 bases not matched to a gene. This CDR3 spans 16 amino acids. Germline V gene sequence: CDR1 LNHDA, CDR2 SQIVND (reference sequence). CDR3 sequence reads: CASSPGRGQGRNTIYF. CDR3 sequence (DNA): TGTGCCAGTAGTCCAGGACGGGGACAGGGCCGAAACACCATATATTTT.

The chain links TRBV5-1 to TRBJ2-3; D possibly corresponds to TRBD2 (7 bases). Germline-derived CDR1 and CDR2 are SGHRS and YFSETQ. With 3 bases removed from V and 4 bases from J, the gap between germline ends came to 21 bases. This CDR3 contains 17 residues. The DNA for the CDR3 is TGCGCCAGCAGCTCAGCGACAGGCGGGAGAGTGGCAGATACGCAGTATTTT. Amino acid sequence: CASSSATGGRVADTQYF.

This clone was recorded only once. The chain employs TRBV5-1 and TRBJ2-5, with 11 nucleotides matching TRBD2. Looked up from germline, CDR1 is SGHRS and CDR2 is YFSETQ. Losses at the gene ends were 3 bases for V and 5 bases for J; bases not matched to a gene: 15. The length of the CDR3 is 18 residues. The CDR3 reads CASSSFWLAGGRPETQYF. The CDR3 DNA follows: TGCGCCAGCAGCTCCTTTTGGCTAGCGGGAGGCCGCCCGGAGACCCAGTACTTC.

The genes are TRBV5-6 and TRBJ2-5; 7 nucleotides match TRBD1. The CDR3 is made up of 14 amino acids. Germline values: CDR1 SGHDT, CDR2 YYEEEE. Germline trimming cut 0 bases from V and 2 bases from J; bases unmatched to any gene: 1. CDR3 nucleotides: TGTGCCAGCAGCTTGGGCAGGGGGCAAGAGACCCAGTACTTC. This translates into CASSLGRGQETQYF.

V and J are TRBV29-1 and TRBJ2-7; 8 bases map to TRBD1. The trim removed 7 bases at V and 0 bases at J, leaving 5 bases unmatched. The germline CDR1 and CDR2 sequences are SQVTM and ANQGSEA. CDR3 size: 13 residues. The CDR3 sequence: CSAGQGLSYEQYF. The CDR3, as DNA: TGCAGCGCAGGACAGGGCCTCTCCTACGAGCAGTACTTC.

The rearrangement joins TRBV27 to TRBJ2-7, with TRBD2 matching 12 bases. Germline assignment: CDR1 MNHEY and CDR2 SMNVEV (reference sequence). This CDR3 comprises 15 residues. V was clipped by 4 bases and J by 4 bases; unmatched bases: 5. The CDR3 loop reads CASSSLAGGPYEQYF. Written as DNA, the CDR3 is TGTGCCAGCAGTTCCCTAGCGGGAGGGCCGTACGAGCAGTACTTC.

In this sample, this clone turned up a few times. The chain employs TRBV6-5 and TRBJ2-7; a possible D gene is TRBD2 (6 bases). Germline assignment: CDR1 MNHEY and CDR2 SVGAGI. The CDR3 loop spans 14 amino acids. Deletions cut 2 bases from V and 2 bases from J, with 10 bases between. The CDR3 nucleotides are TGTGCCAGCAGTTACACTAGCCCCGCCTACGAGCAGTACTTC. Amino acids: CASSYTSPAYEQYF.

The chain couples TRBV4-1 to TRBJ2-1; D not certain. CDR3 length equals 18 residues. Germline CDR1 MGHRA, CDR2 YSYEKL. V dropped 4 bases and J dropped 5 bases, with 24 bases sitting between them. The CDR3 DNA is TGCGCCAGCAGCCCCTTTTCAGAGCAGGTGGTGTTAGACAATGAGCAGTTCTTC. Protein: CASSPFSEQVVLDNEQFF.